This T cell receptor (beta chain) was found in a study of blood T cell repertoires in COVID-19. V trimming: 0 bases; J trimming: 2 bases; junction bases outside the gene matches: 6. CDR3 length: 16 residues. Germline lookup yields CDR1 SGHAT and CDR2 FQNNGV. Using immunoSEQ multiplex PCR, the repertoire was profiled, and TCRdb retains in-frame clones only, with some absent. The sample includes about 120,000 clones, approximately 86% seen only once; the top ten take 0.75% to 0.9%. Sequencing was performed on peripheral blood. The chain employs TRBV11-2 and TRBJ2-7; TRBD1 matches 8 bases. This clonotype was obtained from a woman aged 45-59 years with active or convalescent COVID-19. The CDR3 reads CASSLDRGQGTYEQYF. In DNA, the CDR3 is TGTGCCAGCAGCTTAGACAGGGGGCAGGGGACCTACGAGCAGTACTTC.